The next 10 T cell receptor beta chains were all read from a single sample in a study of T cell clusters in autoimmune cytopenias. One tube held mixed TRB-A and TRB-B primer pools for touch-down PCR. TCRdb reprocessed the multiplex PCR reads and keeps a single row for each CDR3 protein, giving no DNA. The sample has roughly 2,200 distinct CDR3 sequences; the top ten hold just under 30%. TRB was amplified from roughly 270 ng of peripheral blood genomic DNA per sample. What was sequenced was peripheral blood. The receptor set was obtained from a human donor with an autoimmune cytopenia or autoimmune hepatitis (not recorded which).

This clonotype is labeled medium-sized (0.01 to 0.1%) based on frequency. CDR3 in amino acids: CASSFQGHTDTQYF. The chain recombines TRBV27 with TRBJ2-3; absent DNA, TCRdb's TRBD1 call cannot be checked. CDR1 is MNHEY, CDR2 SMNVEV, per germline (reference sequence). The CDR3 has 14 residues.

Considering frequency, this clonotype is medium-sized. CDR3 amino acids: CASSYFRRPFQPDEQFF. V usage is TRBV6-5 and J usage is TRBJ2-1; checking the TCRdb D call of TRBD1 is not possible without DNA. CDR1 and CDR2 (germline): MNHEY, SVGAGI. CDR3 size: 17 residues.

CDR3 protein: CAISESGGQLNYGYTF. The chain combines TRBV10-3 with TRBJ1-2; TCRdb lists TRBD1, though no DNA is available to test this call. The germline V gene encodes CDR1 ENHRY and CDR2 SYGVKD. This CDR3 spans 16 amino acids.

This clonotype is classed as medium-sized by frequency. V and J are TRBV13 and TRBJ2-2; there is no DNA to check the TCRdb D call of TRBD2. The CDR3 contains 15 residues. The germline gives CDR1 PRHDT, CDR2 FYEKMQ (reference sequence). The CDR3 spells CASSLGLAGVGELFF.

By frequency, this clonotype is medium-sized. The rearrangement links TRBV20-1 to TRBJ2-5; TCRdb outputs TRBD2, but without DNA this stays unchecked. The germline V gene has CDR1 DFQATT and CDR2 SNEGSKA (reference sequence). CDR3 size: 15 residues. The CDR3 reads CSARAHTSGGETQYF.

This clonotype is called medium-sized based on its frequency. The chain joins TRBV15 to TRBJ2-3; TCRdb designates TRBD2, a call that cannot be tested without DNA. CDR1 is LNHNV, CDR2 YYDKDF, per germline (reference sequence). The length of the CDR3 is 17 residues. The CDR3 protein is CATSAGLAGGRTDTQYF.

This clonotype shows up as medium-sized by frequency. This rearrangement joins TRBV18 to TRBJ1-2; no DNA is available, so the TRBD1 call from TCRdb remains unchecked. This CDR3 is 17 amino acids long. Germline V gene sequence: CDR1 KGHSH, CDR2 LQKENI. CDR3 sequence: CASSPRGGRNSNYGYTF.

In terms of frequency, this clonotype is medium-sized. This chain links TRBV5-5 with TRBJ1-2. The CDR3 runs to 13 residues. Germline lookup yields CDR1 SGHKS and CDR2 YYEKEE (reference sequence). The CDR3 protein is CASSLEIRYGYTF.

This clonotype is labeled medium-sized based on frequency. The chain employs TRBV19 and TRBJ1-6; TCRdb's D gene call, TRBD1, goes unchecked for lack of DNA. Germline CDR1 and CDR2: LNHDA and SQIVND (reference sequence). The CDR3 is made up of 14 amino acids. CDR3 in amino acids: CASSPGQVNSPLHF.

The chain couples TRBV5-1 to TRBJ1-4; the D gene TCRdb calls, TRBD1, cannot be checked with no DNA. Per the germline V gene, CDR1 is SGHRS and CDR2 is YFSETQ. The CDR3 consists of 14 residues. The CDR3 loop is CASSSDRGDEKLFF.